The 13 T cell receptor beta chains below were found in one sample sequenced in a study of T-cell reconstitution after alpha-beta-depleted transplantation in children. Unique molecular identifiers featured in how the TCRbeta library was prepared. TCRdb passed the PCR reads through MiXCR, listing each CDR3 protein once. The repertoire includes about 590,000 distinct CDR3 sequences, 10% to 15% of them detected once, and 2.2% sits in the top ten. Specimen: PBMCs, mostly from graft donor cells, collected 360 days after TCRalphabeta/CD19-depleted stem cell transplant. The receptors originated from a male patient younger than 18 who had a stem cell transplant for acute myeloid leukemia, so the T cells may come from the graft donor.

This chain uses TRBV4-3 with TRBJ2-1; TRBD2 is a possible D gene (5 bases). Trimming took off 0 bases at V and 4 bases at J, with 13 bases between the two ends. This CDR3 is built from 16 residues. Germline CDR1 is LGHNA and CDR2 is YSLEER. This CDR3 is CASSQDYLAPYNEQFF. CDR3 coding DNA: TGCGCCAGCAGCCAAGATTACCTAGCCCCTTACAATGAGCAGTTCTTC.

The chain couples TRBV27 to TRBJ2-7, with 13 positions matching TRBD2. V gave up 5 bases and J gave up 5 bases; unmatched junction bases: 6. Germline CDR1 is MNHEY and CDR2 is SMNVEV (reference sequence). CDR3 size: 15 residues. CDR3 coding DNA: TGTGCCAGCAGTCCCGGGACTAGCGGGATCAACGAGCAGTACTTC. Amino acid sequence: CASSPGTSGINEQYF.

Ten or more counts support this clonotype. The CDR3: CASSHLKGYGYTF. For the CDR3, the DNA is TGTGCCAGCAGCCACTTGAAGGGCTATGGCTACACCTTC. The chain uses TRBV14 and TRBJ1-2; D is undetermined. The V and J ends lost 3 bases and 4 bases respectively, with 9 bases between them. From germline, CDR1 is SGHDN and CDR2 FVKESK. The CDR3 extends over 13 amino acids.

This clonotype was counted only a few times. CDR3 protein: CASSQDGTSGIQYEQYF. DNA for the CDR3: TGTGCCAGCAGCCAAGATGGGACTAGCGGGATTCAGTACGAGCAGTACTTC. The V and J genes are TRBV4-2 and TRBJ2-7; TRBD2 matches at 13 bases. CDR3 length equals 17 residues. The germline V gene has CDR1 LGHNA and CDR2 YNFKEQ. Trimming removed 0 bases from V and 4 bases from J; junction bases left unmatched: 6.

The rearrangement joins TRBV29-1 to TRBJ2-7; D call uncertain. The CDR3 contains 12 residues. V was shortened by 4 bases and J by 1 base, with 8 bases between the two germline ends. Germline-derived CDR1 and CDR2 are SQVTM and ANQGSEA. The CDR3 is CSVGWISYEQYF. The CDR3 nucleotides are TGCAGCGTTGGCTGGATTTCCTACGAGCAGTACTTC.

This clonotype was seen more than once but under ten times. This chain joins TRBV29-1 and TRBJ2-7; D is perhaps TRBD2 (6 bases). The ends were cut back, 6 bases at V and 6 bases at J, with 21 bases in the middle. CDR3 size: 14 residues. Germline V gene sequence: CDR1 SQVTM, CDR2 ANQGSEA. Written as DNA, the CDR3 is TGCAGCGTAAAAAGACTAGGGGTCTTAGGCGAGCAGTACTTC. Residues: CSVKRLGVLGEQYF.

Comment on this clonotype: A read error may account for a junction end that differs from germline. The chain combines TRBV11-2 with TRBJ2-1, with D perhaps matching TRBD1 (7 bases). Germline CDR1 is SGHAT and CDR2 is FQNNGV. The CDR3 spans 13 residues. CDR3 sequence: CASSFARGDSLLF. In DNA, the CDR3 is TGTGCCAGCAGCTTCGCCAGGGGGGACTCGCTGCTCTTC.

The chain uses TRBV28 and TRBJ2-3; D gene uncertain. CDR1 is MDHEN and CDR2 is SYDVKM in the germline V gene. Trimming took off 4 bases at V and 3 bases at J, with 8 bases between the two ends. The length of the CDR3 is 13 residues. CDR3 nucleotides: TGTGCCAGCAGTTATAAGGAGACAGATACGCAGTATTTT. As protein: CASSYKETDTQYF.

The chain combines TRBV29-1 with TRBJ1-2, with 8 nucleotides matching TRBD1. Germline-derived CDR1 and CDR2 are SQVTM and ANQGSEA. The trim removed 6 bases at V and 3 bases at J, leaving 6 bases unmatched. The CDR3 is 13 amino acids. The CDR3 DNA follows: TGCAGCGTCTCCAGGGGGCGCGACTATGGCTACACCTTC. Protein product: CSVSRGRDYGYTF.

The table lists this clonotype with many counts. The chain recombines TRBV20-1 with TRBJ2-7, with 8 positions matching TRBD2. CDR1 DFQATT and CDR2 SNEGSKA come from the germline V gene (reference sequence). V shed 0 bases, J shed 5 bases, and the junction held 15 bases outside the gene matches. The CDR3 contains 17 residues. The DNA of the CDR3 is TGCAGTGCTAGAGATCGCATGAGACCGGGACTAGTCCACGAGCAGTACTTC. It encodes CSARDRMRPGLVHEQYF.

Only a few counts were recorded for this clonotype. The chain recombines TRBV24-1 with TRBJ2-2; no clear D. This CDR3 is built from 14 residues. CDR1 is KGHDR, CDR2 SFDVKD, per germline. V dropped 1 base and J dropped 7 bases, with 9 bases sitting between them. CDR3 residues: CATSDFWGGGELFF. As DNA, the CDR3 is TGTGCCACCAGTGATTTCTGGGGTGGCGGGGAGCTGTTTTTT.

In its sample, this clonotype ranks as medium-sized. The V gene is TRBV20-1, the J gene TRBJ2-3; possible D gene TRBD1, 7 bases. Germline loops: CDR1 DFQATT, CDR2 SNEGSKA (reference sequence). V was pared by 3 bases and J by 4 bases, with 14 bases between. The CDR3 runs to 14 residues. The CDR3 reads CSASTQGGPDTQYF. The DNA of the CDR3 is TGCAGTGCTAGTACCCAGGGGGGCCCAGATACGCAGTATTTT.

This clonotype was seen repeatedly, ten times or more. The chain joins TRBV7-3 to TRBJ2-5; a possible D gene is TRBD2 (6 bases). Germline values: CDR1 SGHTA, CDR2 FQGTGA. Trimming left V 6 bases short and J 1 base short, with 12 bases between. The CDR3 has 14 residues. The CDR3 nucleotides read TGTGCCAGCAGTTCGGGGGTCTTCCAAGAGACCCAGTACTTC. Translated: CASSSGVFQETQYF. Variable domain in full (rest from reference TRBV7-3 and TRBJ2-5): GAGVSQTPSNKVTEKGKYVELRCDPISGHTALYWYRQSLGQGPEFLIYFQGTGAADDSGLPNDRFFAVRPEGSVSTLKIQRTERGDSAVYLCASSSGVFQETQYFGPGTRLLVL.